The text below deals with one T cell receptor (beta chain). Its antigen is still unknown. Some clones are missing from TCRdb's copy, which holds only in-frame ones; the method was immunoSEQ multiplex PCR. This table holds around 45,000 clones, around 85% found once. The data are from a study of T cells in tumors after PD-1 blockade. Study-wide findings and caveats: Blood contained roughly 43% of the tumor's TCR clonotypes.

In germline, CDR1 is SGHDT, CDR2 YYEEEE. This CDR3 is 16 amino acids long. The trim removed 4 bases at V and 4 bases at J, leaving 8 bases unmatched. This chain links TRBV5-6 with TRBJ2-2; 9 bases match TRBD2. Sequencing was performed on PBMCs, taken before anti-PD-1 therapy. This TCR came from a human donor with advanced basal cell or squamous cell carcinoma (not recorded which). The CDR3 here is CASSPAGGRSTGELFF. In DNA, the CDR3 is TGTGCCAGCAGCCCGGCGGGGGGGCGGAGCACCGGGGAGCTGTTTTTT.